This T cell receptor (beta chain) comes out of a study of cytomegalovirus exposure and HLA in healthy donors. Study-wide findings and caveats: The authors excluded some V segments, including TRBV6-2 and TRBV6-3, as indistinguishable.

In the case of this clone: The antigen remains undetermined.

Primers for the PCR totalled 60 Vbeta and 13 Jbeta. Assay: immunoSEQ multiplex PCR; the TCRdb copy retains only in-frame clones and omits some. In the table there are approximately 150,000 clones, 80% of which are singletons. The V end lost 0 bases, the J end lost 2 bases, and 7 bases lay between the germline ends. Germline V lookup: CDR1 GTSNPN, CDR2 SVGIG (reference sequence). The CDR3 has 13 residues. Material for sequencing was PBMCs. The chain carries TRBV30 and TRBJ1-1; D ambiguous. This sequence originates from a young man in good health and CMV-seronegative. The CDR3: CAWSVSVNTEAFF. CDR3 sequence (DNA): TGTGCCTGGAGTGTATCAGTCAACACTGAAGCTTTCTTT.